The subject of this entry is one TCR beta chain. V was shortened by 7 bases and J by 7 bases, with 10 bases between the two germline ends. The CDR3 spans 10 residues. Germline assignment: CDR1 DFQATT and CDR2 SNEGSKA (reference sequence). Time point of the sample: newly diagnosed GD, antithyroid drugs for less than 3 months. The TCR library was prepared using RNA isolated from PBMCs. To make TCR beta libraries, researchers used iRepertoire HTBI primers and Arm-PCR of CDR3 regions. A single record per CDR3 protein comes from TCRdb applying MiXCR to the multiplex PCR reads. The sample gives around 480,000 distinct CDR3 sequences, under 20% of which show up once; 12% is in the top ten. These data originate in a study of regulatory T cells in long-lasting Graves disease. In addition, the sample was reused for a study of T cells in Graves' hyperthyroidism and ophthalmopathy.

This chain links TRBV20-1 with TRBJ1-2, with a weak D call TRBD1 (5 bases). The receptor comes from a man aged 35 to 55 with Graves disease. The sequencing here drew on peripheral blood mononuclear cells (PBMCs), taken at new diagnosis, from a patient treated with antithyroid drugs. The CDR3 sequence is CSVRRGGYTF. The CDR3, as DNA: TGCAGTGTAAGGAGGGGTGGCTACACCTTC.